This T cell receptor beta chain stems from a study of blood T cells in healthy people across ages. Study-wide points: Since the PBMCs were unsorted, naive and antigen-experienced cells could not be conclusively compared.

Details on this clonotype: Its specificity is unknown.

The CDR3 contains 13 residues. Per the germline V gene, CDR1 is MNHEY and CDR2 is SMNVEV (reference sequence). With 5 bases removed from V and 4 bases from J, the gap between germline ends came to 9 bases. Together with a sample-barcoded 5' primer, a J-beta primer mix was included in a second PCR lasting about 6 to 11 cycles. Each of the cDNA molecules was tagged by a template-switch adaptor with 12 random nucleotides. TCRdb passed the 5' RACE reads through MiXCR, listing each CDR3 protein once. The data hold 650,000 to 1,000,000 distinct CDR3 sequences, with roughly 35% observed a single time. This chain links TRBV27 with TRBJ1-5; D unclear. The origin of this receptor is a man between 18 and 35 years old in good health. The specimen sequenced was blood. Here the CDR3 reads CASSTTANQPQHF. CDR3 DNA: TGTGCCAGCAGTACCACAGCAAATCAGCCCCAGCATTTT.